A single sample gave rise to the 8 T cell receptor beta chains below, sequenced in a study of blood T cell repertoires in COVID-19. The method was immunoSEQ multiplex PCR; TCRdb's version includes in-frame clones alone and lacks a portion of them. The sample lists about 100,000 clones; around 85% were seen once. The specimen was peripheral blood. Every receptor here comes from a human donor in a cohort sampled during active COVID-19.

The rearrangement links TRBV23-1 to TRBJ2-7, with a tentative D call TRBD1 (6 bases). TRBV23-1 is placed among ORFs of uncertain function. V shed 8 bases and J shed 3 bases, with 17 bases lying between them. The CDR3 sequence is 14 residues long. Written as DNA, the CDR3 is TGCGCCAGCTCGGGGAGACAGGCGATCTACGAGCAGTACTTC. This encodes CASSGRQAIYEQYF.

The sample holds one count of this clone. J is TRBJ2-3 and V is TRBV6-2 or TRBV6-3; 9 bases are shared with TRBD2. The length of the CDR3 is 15 residues. Per the germline V gene, CDR1 is MNHEY and CDR2 is SVGEGT. Trimming removed 2 bases from V and 7 bases from J; junction bases left unmatched: 7. This chain's CDR3 is CASSYPGAGGNTQYF. In nucleotides, the CDR3 is TGTGCCAGCAGTTACCCCGGAGCGGGGGGAAATACGCAGTATTTT.

In this sample, this clone turned up a few times. This CDR3 reads CSAHRGVNTEAFF. The CDR3 DNA follows: TGCAGCGCCCACAGGGGGGTGAACACTGAAGCTTTCTTT. The chain is built from TRBV29-1 and TRBJ1-1, with TRBD1 identical over 8 bases. With 7 bases clipped from V and 0 bases from J, the junction kept 4 bases outside the gene matches. The CDR3 is made up of 13 amino acids. CDR1 and CDR2 (germline): SQVTM, ANQGSEA.

The rearrangement uses TRBV6-2 or TRBV6-3 and TRBJ2-5, with D perhaps TRBD2 (7 bases). The CDR3 contains 14 residues. The V gene lost 6 bases and the J gene lost 4 bases, with 15 bases spanning the gap. Germline CDR1 is MNHEY and CDR2 is SVGEGT. The CDR3: CASSRRGGGETQYF. In nucleotides, the CDR3 is TGTGCCAGCAGCCGGAGGGGGGGCGGAGAGACCCAGTACTTC.

The chain couples TRBV3-1 (or the pseudogene TRBV3-2) to TRBJ2-3, with a weak D call TRBD2 (6 bases). The CDR3 extends over 16 amino acids. From germline, CDR1 is LGHDT and CDR2 YNNKEL (reference sequence). Trimming took 7 bases from V and 0 from J, leaving 17 bases between them. The CDR3: CASTEAGRGSTDTQYF. The CDR3 nucleotides are TGTGCCAGCACCGAAGCAGGGCGGGGAAGCACAGATACGCAGTATTTT.

This clone appeared once. The J gene is TRBJ1-6, the V gene TRBV4-1; no clear D gene. CDR3 length equals 15 residues. Trimming removed 0 bases at V and 3 bases at J, with 6 bases between. Germline CDR1 and CDR2: MGHRA and YSYEKL. CDR3 loop: CASSQESGYNSPLHF. The CDR3 DNA reads as TGCGCCAGCAGCCAAGAGAGTGGCTATAATTCACCCCTCCACTTT.

The V and J genes are TRBV7-9 and TRBJ2-7; 7 bases map to TRBD1. Germline assignment: CDR1 SEHNR and CDR2 FQNEAQ (reference sequence). The V segment lost 4 bases and the J segment 3 bases; nucleotides outside the gene matches: 6. The CDR3 extends over 14 amino acids. CDR3 region: CASSSTRGYYEQYF. DNA for the CDR3: TGTGCCAGCAGCTCCACCAGGGGGTACTACGAGCAGTACTTC.

This clone appeared a few times. The CDR3 bases are TGTGCCAGCTCACCCGGGACAGACTATGGCTACACCTTC. Translating it yields CASSPGTDYGYTF. V gene TRBV18 combines with J gene TRBJ1-2; 7 nucleotides agree with TRBD1. Germline CDR1 reads KGHSH; CDR2 reads LQKENI. The junction had 1 base not matched to a gene; V was cut back by 3 bases and J by 3 bases. The CDR3 is made up of 13 amino acids.